The following is a T cell receptor (beta chain) sequence with its context. What it binds is not known. This record belongs to a study of CD4 T cells in relation to SARS-CoV-2 and coronaviruses. Study as a whole: TCR beta CDR3s were sequenced after 10-day antigen culture of PBMCs. Shared crossreactive spike epitopes were mapped to their HLA restriction. Points from the study as a whole: Monoreactive clones expanded significantly more to SARS-CoV-2 than crossreactive clones did.

Before the COVID-19 pandemic, during about 2011-2019, CD4+ T cells were taken from unexposed donors. Isolation of CD4+ T cells took place after roughly nine days in culture. Fresh IL-2 medium replaced half the medium on days 3 and 7. With 2 bases removed from V and 4 bases from J, the gap between germline ends came to 11 bases. The CDR3 covers 14 residues. Germline V CDR1 and CDR2: LNHDA, SQIVND (reference sequence). Using immunoSEQ multiplex PCR, the repertoire was profiled, and TCRdb retains in-frame clones only, with some absent. The table shows roughly 11,000 clones, with roughly 82% occurring only once.

This clonotype originated in a human donor in good health. Sequencing was carried out using CD4+ T cells from PBMCs, cultured in vitro. The chain uses TRBV19 and TRBJ2-5; perhaps TRBD1 as D (7 bases). CDR3 DNA sequence: TGTGCCAGTAGTATAAACAGGGGAGGAGAGACCCAGTACTTC. Encoded protein: CASSINRGGETQYF.